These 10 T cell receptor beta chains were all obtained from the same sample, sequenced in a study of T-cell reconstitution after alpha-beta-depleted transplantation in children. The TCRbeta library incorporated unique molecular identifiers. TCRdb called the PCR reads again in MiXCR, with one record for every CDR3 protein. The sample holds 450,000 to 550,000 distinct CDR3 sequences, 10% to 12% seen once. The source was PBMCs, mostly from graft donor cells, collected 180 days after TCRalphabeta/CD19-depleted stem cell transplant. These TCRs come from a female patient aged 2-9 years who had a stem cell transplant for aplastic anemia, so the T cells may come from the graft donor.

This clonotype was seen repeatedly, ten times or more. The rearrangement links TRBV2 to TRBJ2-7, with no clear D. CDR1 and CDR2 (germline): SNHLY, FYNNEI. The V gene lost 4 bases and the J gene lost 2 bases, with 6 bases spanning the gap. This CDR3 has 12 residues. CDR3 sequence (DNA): TGTGCCAGCAGTGTTCAGGCCTACGAGCAGTACTTC. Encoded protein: CASSVQAYEQYF.

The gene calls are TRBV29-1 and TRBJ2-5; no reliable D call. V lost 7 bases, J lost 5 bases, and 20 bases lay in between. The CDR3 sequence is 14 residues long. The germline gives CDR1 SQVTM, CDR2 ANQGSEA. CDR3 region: CSARVFRQVETQYF. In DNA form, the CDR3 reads TGCAGCGCCCGGGTCTTTCGGCAGGTTGAGACCCAGTACTTC.

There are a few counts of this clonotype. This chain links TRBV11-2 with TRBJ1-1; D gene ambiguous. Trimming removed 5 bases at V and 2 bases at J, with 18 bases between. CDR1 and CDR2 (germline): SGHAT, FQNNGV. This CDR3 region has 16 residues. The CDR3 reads CASSITRPLINTEAFF. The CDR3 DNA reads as TGTGCCAGCAGCATTACCCGACCACTGATTAACACTGAAGCTTTCTTT.

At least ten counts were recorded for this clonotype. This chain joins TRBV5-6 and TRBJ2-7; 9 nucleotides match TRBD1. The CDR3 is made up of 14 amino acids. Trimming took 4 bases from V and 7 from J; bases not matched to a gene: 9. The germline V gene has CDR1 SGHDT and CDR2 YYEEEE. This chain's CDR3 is CASSDTGTGWEQYF. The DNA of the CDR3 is TGTGCCAGCAGCGACACCGGGACAGGGTGGGAGCAGTACTTC.

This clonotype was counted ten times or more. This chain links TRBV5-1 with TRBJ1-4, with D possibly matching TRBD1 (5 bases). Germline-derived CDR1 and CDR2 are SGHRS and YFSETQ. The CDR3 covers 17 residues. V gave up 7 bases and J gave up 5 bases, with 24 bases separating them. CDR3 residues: CASCAGTVYLPNEKLFF. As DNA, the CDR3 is TGCGCCAGCTGCGCCGGGACGGTCTACTTACCGAATGAAAAACTGTTTTTT.

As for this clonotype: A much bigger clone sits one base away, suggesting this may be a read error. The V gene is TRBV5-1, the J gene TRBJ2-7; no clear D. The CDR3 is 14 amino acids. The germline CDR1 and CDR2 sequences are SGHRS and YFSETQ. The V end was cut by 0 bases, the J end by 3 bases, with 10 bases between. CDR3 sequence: CASSLVGIDYEQYV. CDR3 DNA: TGCGCCAGCAGCTTGGTCGGAATCGACTACGAGCAGTACGTC.

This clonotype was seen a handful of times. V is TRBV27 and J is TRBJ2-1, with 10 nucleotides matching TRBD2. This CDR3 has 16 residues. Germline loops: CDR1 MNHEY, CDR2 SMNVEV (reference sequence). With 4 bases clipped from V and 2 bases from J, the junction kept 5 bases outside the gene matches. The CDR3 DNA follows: TGTGCCAGCAGTTACAGCGGGAGGGCAGCCTACAATGAGCAGTTCTTC. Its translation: CASSYSGRAAYNEQFF.

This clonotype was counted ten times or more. In nucleotides, the CDR3 is TGTGCCATCACTTCGGAGTCCACAGATACGCAGTATTTT. Encoded protein: CAITSESTDTQYF. J is TRBJ2-3 and V is TRBV10-3; D is unclear. Trimming removed 7 bases at V and 2 bases at J, with 10 bases between. Looked up from germline, CDR1 is ENHRY and CDR2 is SYGVKD. CDR3 size: 13 residues.

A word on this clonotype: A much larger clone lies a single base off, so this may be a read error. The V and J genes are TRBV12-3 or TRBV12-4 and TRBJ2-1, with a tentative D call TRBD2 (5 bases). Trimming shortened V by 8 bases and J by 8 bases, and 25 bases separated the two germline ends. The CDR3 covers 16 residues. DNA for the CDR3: TGTGCCAGCCGAACCGGGTCTAGCTGGAGTAGTGATGAGCAGTTCTTC. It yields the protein CASRTGSSWSSDEQFF.

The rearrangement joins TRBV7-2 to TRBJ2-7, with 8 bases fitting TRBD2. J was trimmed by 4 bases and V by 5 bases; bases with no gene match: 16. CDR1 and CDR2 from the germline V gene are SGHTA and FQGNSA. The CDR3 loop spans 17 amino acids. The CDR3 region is CASSPGGGVVLFYEQYF. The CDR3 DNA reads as TGTGCCAGCAGCCCCGGGGGGGGCGTTGTTCTCTTTTACGAGCAGTACTTC.